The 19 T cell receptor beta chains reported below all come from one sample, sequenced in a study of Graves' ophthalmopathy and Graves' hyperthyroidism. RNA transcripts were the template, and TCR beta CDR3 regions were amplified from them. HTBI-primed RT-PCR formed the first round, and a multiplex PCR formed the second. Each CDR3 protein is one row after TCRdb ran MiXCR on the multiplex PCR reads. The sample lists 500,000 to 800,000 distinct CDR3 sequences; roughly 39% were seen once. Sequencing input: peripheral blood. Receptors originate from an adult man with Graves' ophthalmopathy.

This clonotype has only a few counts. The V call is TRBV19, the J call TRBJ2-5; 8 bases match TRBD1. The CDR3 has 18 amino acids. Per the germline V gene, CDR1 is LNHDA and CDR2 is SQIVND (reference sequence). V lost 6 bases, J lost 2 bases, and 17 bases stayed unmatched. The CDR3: CASSRQGAWAVGQETQYF. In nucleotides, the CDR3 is TGTGCCAGTAGCCGTCAGGGGGCATGGGCAGTCGGGCAAGAGACCCAGTACTTC.

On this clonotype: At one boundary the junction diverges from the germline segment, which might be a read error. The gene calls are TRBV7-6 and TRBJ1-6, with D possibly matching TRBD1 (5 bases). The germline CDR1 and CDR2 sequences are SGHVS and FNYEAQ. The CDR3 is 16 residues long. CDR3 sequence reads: CASSLPWDGLNTPLHF. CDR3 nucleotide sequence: TGTGCCAGCAGCTTACCTTGGGACGGACTAAATACACCCCTCCACTTC.

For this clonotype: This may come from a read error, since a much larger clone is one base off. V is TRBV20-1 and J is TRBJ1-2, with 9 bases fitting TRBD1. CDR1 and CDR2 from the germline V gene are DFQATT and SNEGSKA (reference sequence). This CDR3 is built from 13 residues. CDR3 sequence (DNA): TGCAGTGTTAGAGACAGGGGGGAAGGTGGCTACACCTTC. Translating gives CSVRDRGEGGYTF.

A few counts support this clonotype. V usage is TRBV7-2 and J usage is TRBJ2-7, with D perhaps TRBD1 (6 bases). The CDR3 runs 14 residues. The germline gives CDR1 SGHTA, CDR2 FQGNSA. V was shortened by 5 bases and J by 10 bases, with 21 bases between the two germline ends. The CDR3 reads CASSVPGQGRSQYF. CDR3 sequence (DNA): TGTGCCAGCAGCGTACCGGGACAAGGCCGTTCTCAGTACTTC.

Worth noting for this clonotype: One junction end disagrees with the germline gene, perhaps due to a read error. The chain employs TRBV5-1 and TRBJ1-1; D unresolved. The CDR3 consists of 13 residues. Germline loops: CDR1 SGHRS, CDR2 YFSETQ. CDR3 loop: CVSSSTLNTEAFF. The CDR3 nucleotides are TGCGTCAGCAGCTCGACACTGAACACTGAAGCCTTCTTT.

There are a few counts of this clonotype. The chain's CDR3 is CSVGAGATTDTQYF. Written as DNA, the CDR3 is TGCAGCGTTGGAGCGGGGGCCACCACAGATACGCAGTATTTT. The chain recombines TRBV29-1 with TRBJ2-3; 8 bases fit TRBD2. Germline trimming cut 4 bases from V and 2 bases from J; bases unmatched to any gene: 5. CDR3 length: 14 residues. Germline V gene lookup returns CDR1 SQVTM and CDR2 ANQGSEA.

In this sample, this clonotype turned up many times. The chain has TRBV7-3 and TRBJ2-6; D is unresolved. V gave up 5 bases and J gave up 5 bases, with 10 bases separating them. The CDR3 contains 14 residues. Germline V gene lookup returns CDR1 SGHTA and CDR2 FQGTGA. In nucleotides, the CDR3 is TGTGCCAGCAGCCCCGCGTGGAGGGCCAACGTCCTGACTTTC. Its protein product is CASSPAWRANVLTF.

The CDR3 DNA follows: TGCAGCGTTGATCCTGACACGGACAAGGGCTACACCTTC. Its protein is CSVDPDTDKGYTF. The chain has TRBV29-1 and TRBJ1-2; TRBD1 is a possible D gene (5 bases). CDR3 size: 13 residues. V was pared by 3 bases and J by 8 bases, with 16 bases between. Germline-derived CDR1 and CDR2 are SQVTM and ANQGSEA.

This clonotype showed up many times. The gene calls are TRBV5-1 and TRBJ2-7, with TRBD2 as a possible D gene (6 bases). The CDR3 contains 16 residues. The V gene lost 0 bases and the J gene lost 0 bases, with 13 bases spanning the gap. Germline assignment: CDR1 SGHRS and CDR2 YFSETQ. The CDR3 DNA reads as TGCGCCAGCAGCTTGGGATCTGCGGGACCCTCCTACGAGCAGTACTTC. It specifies CASSLGSAGPSYEQYF.

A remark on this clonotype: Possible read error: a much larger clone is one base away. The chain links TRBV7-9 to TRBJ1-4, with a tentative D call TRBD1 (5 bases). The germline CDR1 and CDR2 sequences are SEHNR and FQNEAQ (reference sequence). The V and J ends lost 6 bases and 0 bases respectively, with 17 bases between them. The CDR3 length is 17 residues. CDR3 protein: CASSGTYTPTTNEKLFF. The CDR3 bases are TGTGCCAGCAGTGGGACGTACACACCAACAACTAATGAAAAACTGTTTTTT. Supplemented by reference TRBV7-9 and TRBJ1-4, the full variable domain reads DTGVSQNPRHKITKRGQNVTFRCDPISEHNRLYWYRQTLGQGPEFLTYFQNEAQLEKSRLLSDRFSAERPKGSFSTLEIQRTEQGDSAMYLCASSGTYTPTTNEKLFFGSGTQLSVL.

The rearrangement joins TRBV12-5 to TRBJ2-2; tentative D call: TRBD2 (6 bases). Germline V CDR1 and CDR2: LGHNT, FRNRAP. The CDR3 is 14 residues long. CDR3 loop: CASSPFGGDGELFF. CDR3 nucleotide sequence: TGTGCCAGCAGCCCTTTTGGCGGGGACGGGGAGCTGTTTTTT.

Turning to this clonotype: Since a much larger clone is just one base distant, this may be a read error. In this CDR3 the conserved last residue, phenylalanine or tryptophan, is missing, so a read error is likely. Here the CDR3 DNA reads TGTGCCAGCAGCTCACCGGGACAGGGAATCTACGAGCAGTACCTC. Its protein is CASSSPGQGIYEQYL. The rearrangement uses TRBV11-1 and TRBJ2-7, with 9 bases lining up with TRBD1. Trimming removed 4 bases from V and 3 bases from J; junction bases left unmatched: 7. The germline gives CDR1 SGHAT, CDR2 FQDESV (reference sequence). This CDR3 contains 15 residues.

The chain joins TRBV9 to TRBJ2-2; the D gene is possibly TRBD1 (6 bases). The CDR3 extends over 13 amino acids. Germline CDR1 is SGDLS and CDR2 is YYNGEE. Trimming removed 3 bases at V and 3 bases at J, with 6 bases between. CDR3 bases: TGTGCCAGCAGCGCAGGGGACACCGGGGAGCTGTTTTTT. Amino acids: CASSAGDTGELFF.

This CDR3 is CASSAGGIYNSPLHF. CDR3 in DNA: TGTGCCAGCAGTGCCGGGGGCATCTATAATTCACCCCTCCACTTT. The chain couples TRBV2 to TRBJ1-6; D might be TRBD1 (6 bases). Germline V gene sequence: CDR1 SNHLY, CDR2 FYNNEI. Trimming shortened V by 4 bases and J by 3 bases, and 10 bases separated the two germline ends. The CDR3 contains 15 residues.

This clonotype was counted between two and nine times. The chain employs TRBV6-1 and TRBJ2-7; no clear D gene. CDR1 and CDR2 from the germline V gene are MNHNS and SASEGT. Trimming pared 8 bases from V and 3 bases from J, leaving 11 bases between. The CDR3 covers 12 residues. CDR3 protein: CASGRDYYEQYF. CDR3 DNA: TGTGCCAGCGGAAGGGATTACTACGAGCAGTACTTC.

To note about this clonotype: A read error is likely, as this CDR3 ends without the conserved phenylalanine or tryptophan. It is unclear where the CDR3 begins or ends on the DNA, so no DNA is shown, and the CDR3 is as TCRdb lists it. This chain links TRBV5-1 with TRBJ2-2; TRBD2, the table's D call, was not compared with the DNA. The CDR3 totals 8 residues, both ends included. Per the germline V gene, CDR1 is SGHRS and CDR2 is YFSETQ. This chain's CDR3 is CASQSVAG.

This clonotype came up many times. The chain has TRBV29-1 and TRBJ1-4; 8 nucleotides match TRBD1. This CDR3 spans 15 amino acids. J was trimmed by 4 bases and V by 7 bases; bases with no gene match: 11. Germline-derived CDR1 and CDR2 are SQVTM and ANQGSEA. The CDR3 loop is CSAQQGAGYNEKLFF. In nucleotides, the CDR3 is TGCAGCGCACAGCAGGGGGCGGGATATAATGAAAAACTGTTTTTT.

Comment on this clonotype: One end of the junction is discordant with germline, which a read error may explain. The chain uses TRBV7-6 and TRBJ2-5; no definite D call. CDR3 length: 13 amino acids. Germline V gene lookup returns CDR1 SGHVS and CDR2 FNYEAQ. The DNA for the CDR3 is TGTGTCAGCAGCACCCGCCCCCAAGAGACCCAGTACTTC. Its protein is CVSSTRPQETQYF.

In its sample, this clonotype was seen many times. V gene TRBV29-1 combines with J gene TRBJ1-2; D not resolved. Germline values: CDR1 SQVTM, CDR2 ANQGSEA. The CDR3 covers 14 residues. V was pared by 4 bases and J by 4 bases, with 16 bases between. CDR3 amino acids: CSVVFEASGYGYTF. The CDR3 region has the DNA TGCAGCGTTGTGTTCGAGGCGTCCGGCTATGGCTACACCTTC.